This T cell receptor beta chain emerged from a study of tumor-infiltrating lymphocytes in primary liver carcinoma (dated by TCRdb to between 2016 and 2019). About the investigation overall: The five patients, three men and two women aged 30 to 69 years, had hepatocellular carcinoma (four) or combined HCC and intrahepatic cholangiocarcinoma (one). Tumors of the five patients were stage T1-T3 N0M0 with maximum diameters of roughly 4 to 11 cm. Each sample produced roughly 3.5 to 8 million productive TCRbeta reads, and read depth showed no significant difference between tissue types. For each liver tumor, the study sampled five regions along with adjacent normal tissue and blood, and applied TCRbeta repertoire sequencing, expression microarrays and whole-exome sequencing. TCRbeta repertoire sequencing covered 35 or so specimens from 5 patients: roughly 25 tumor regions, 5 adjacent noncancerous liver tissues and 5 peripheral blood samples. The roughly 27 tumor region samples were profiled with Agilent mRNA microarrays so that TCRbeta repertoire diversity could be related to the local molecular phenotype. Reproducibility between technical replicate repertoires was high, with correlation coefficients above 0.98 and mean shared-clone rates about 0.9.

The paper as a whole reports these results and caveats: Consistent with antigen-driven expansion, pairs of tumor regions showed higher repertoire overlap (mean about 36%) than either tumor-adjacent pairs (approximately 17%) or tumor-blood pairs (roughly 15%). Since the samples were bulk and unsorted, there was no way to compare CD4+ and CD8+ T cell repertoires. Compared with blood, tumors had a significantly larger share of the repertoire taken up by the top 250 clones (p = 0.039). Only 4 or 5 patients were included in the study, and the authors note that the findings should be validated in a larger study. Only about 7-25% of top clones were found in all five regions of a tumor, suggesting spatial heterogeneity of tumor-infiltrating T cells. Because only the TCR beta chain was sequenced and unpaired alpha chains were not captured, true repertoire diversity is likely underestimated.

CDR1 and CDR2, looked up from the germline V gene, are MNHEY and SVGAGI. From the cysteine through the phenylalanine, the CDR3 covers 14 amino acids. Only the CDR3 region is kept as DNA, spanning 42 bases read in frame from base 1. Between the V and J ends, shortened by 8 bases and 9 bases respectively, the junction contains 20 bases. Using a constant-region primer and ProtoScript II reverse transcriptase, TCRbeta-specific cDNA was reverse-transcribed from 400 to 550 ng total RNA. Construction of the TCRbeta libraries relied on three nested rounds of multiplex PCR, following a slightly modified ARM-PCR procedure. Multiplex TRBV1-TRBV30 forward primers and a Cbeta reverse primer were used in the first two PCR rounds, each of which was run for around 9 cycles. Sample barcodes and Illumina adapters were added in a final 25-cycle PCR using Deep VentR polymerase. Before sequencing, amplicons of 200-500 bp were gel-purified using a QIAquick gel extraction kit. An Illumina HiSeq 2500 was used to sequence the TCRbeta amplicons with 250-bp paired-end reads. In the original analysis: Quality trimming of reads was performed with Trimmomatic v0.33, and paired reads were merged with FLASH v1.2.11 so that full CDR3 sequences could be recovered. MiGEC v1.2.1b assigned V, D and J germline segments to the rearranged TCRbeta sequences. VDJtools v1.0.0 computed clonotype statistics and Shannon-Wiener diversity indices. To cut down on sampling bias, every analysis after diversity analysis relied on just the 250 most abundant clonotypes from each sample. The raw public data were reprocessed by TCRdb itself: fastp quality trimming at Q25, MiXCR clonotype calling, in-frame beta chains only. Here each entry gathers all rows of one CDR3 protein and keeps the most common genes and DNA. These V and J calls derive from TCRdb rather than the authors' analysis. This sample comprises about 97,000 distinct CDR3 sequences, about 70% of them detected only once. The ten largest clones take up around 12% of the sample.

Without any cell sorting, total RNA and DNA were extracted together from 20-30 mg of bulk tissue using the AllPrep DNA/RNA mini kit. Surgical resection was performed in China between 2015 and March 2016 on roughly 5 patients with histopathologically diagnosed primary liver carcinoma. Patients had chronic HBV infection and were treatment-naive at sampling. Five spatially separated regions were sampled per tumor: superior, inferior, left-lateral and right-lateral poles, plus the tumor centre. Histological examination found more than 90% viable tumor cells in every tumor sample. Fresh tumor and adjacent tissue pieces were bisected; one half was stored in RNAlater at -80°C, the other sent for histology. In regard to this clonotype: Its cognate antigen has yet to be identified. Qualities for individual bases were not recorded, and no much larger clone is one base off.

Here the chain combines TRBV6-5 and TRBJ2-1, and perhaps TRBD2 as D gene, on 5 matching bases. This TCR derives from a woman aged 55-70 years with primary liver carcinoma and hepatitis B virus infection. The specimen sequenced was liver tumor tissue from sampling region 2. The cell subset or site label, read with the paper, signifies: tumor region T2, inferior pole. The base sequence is TGTGCCAGCGCGTTAGTAGTGGGAGATGGTGAGCAGTTCTTC. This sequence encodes CASALVVGDGEQFF.